This T cell receptor beta chain was sequenced for a study of T-cell memory formation after mild COVID-19. Findings of the study overall: Memory from before infection featured some responding clones, which suggests cross-reactive memory joined.

By share, this clonotype counts as medium-sized (0.01 to 0.1%). The antigen is unknown. The CDR3 runs to 14 residues. V shed 3 bases and J shed 0 bases, with 12 bases lying between them. CDR1 and CDR2 (germline): DFQATT, SNEGSKA (reference sequence). TCRdb called the 5' RACE reads again in MiXCR, with one record for every CDR3 protein. The repertoire holds 5,000 or so distinct CDR3 sequences, with less than 30% as singletons. The TCR sequence derives from an adult who had mild COVID-19 (a few samples of this study predate the infection). Cell type and time point are not known. The rearrangement links TRBV20-1 to TRBJ2-7; a weak D match, TRBD1 (6 bases). Input material: PBMCs or a T cell subset sorted from them (not recorded which). CDR3 sequence: CSARLRTVSYEQYF. CDR3 nucleotides: TGCAGTGCTAGGCTTAGGACAGTCTCCTACGAGCAGTACTTC.